This T cell receptor beta chain is drawn from a study of shared clonotypes between healthy human individuals. Overall study: Researchers drew samples from two women and three men aged 18 to 49. Findings and limits, study-wide: An anticipated effect of sequencing depth on clonotype sharing among donors was recognized.

This CDR3 contains 15 residues. V lost 0 bases and J lost 4, with 11 bases in between. The germline V gene encodes CDR1 SGDLS and CDR2 YYNGEE. Unsorted PBMC DNA underwent sequencing on ten immunoSEQ deep assay plates. TCRdb's copy holds only in-frame clones and misses some; the assay was immunoSEQ multiplex PCR. Among about 490,000 clones listed, less than 80% were seen once. Regarding this clone: Its antigen is not identified.

The study enrolled healthy HIV-negative adults without recent acute infections or vaccinations as donors. This rearrangement joins TRBV9 to TRBJ2-1; D might be TRBD1 (6 bases). The sequence was collected from a woman aged 40-49 years in good health. Some clones in this sample may be carry-over from other donors' samples. The sample consisted of PBMCs. DNA for the CDR3: TGTGCCAGCAGCGTAGGGGGACACAGATACAATGAGCAGTTCTTC. As protein: CASSVGGHRYNEQFF.